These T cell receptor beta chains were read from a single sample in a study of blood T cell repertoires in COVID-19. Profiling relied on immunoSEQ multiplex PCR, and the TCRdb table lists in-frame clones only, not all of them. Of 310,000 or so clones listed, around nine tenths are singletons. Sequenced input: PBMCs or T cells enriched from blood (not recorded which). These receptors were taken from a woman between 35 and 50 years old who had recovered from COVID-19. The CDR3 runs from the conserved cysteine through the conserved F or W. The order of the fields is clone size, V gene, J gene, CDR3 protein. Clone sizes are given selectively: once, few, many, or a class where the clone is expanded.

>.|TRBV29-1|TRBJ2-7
CSVGGQGGSYEQYF
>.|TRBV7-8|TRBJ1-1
CASSKGVQGLSNTEAFF
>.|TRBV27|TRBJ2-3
CASRGLAGNTDTQYF
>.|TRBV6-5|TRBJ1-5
CASSSGQWNQPQHF
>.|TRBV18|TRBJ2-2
CASSPTVGGGELFF
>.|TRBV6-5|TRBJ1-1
CASSYREGTEAFF
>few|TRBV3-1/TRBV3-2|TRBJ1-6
CASSQKTLQTSSYNSPLHF
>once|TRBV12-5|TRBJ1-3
CASGLVLGPTSRSGNTIYF
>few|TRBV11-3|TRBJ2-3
CASSLLAGGADTQYF
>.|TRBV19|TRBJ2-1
CASSISLISYNEQFF
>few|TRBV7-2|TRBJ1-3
CASSLGGQGISGNTIYF
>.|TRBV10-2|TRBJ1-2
CASSDRGAHYGYTF
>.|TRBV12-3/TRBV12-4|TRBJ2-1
CASSLRGHDEQFF
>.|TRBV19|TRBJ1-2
CASSIGRTYGYTF
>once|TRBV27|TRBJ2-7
CASSSPFLSGVREQYF
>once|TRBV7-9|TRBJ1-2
CASSLSLGTGVLEHGYTF
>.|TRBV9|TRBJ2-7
CASSVSGGAAEQYF
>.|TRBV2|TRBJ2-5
CASTPGQGETQYF